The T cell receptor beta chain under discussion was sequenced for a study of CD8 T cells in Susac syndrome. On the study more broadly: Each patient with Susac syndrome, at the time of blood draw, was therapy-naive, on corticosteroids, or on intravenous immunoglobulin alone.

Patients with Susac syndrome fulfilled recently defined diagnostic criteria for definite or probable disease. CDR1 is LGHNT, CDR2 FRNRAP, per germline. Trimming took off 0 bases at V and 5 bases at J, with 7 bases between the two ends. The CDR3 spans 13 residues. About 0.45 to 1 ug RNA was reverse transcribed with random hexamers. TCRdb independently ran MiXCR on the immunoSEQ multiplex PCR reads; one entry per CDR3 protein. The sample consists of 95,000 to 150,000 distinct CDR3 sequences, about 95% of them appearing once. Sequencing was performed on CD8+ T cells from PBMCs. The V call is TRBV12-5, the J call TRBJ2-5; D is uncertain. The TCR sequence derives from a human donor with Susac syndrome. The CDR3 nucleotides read TGTGCTAGTGGTTTGGTATACACGGAGACCCAGTACTTC. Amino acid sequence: CASGLVYTETQYF.